This T cell receptor (beta chain) emerged from a study of blood T cell repertoires in COVID-19. Across the study: Acute and convalescent COVID-19 samples came from the United States, Italy and Spain. T cells, B-cell-depleted T cells, or PBMCs supplied cDNA or gDNA.

Everyone who took part was roughly 18 to 95 years old, and they came from 24 US areas. J gave up 5 bases and V 2 bases, and 6 bases lay outside the gene matches. The V gene's germline CDR1 is LNHNV and CDR2 YYDKDF (reference sequence). This CDR3 is 16 amino acids long. This table comes from immunoSEQ multiplex PCR, and its TCRdb copy is limited to in-frame clones, with some not included. The sample has roughly 290,000 clones; approximately 83% are singletons. The sample was PBMCs or T cells enriched from blood (not recorded which). The chain carries TRBV15 and TRBJ2-5, with TRBD2 identical over 12 bases. This receptor was obtained from a woman in her thirties who had recovered from COVID-19. As DNA, the CDR3 is TGTGCCACCAGCAGATCTAGCGGGAGGGCCGGTGAGACCCAGTACTTC. It translates to CATSRSSGRAGETQYF.